This T cell receptor (beta chain) was identified during a study of T cell repertoires in cytomegalovirus infection. Each CDR3 protein gets one entry after TCRdb re-called the reads with MiXCR. The data show 560,000 or so distinct CDR3 sequences, 16% seen once. Regarding the study as a whole: Clonotype analysis showed dominance of the ex vivo response by HLA-C-restricted CMV-specific TCR beta clonotypes.

A remark on this clonotype: The antigen is unknown. One end of the junction is discordant with germline, which a read error may explain.

Germline CDR1 reads DFQATT; CDR2 reads SNEGSKA (reference sequence). The CDR3 runs 14 residues. Sequenced input: CD8+ T cells from PBMCs. The sequence came from a human donor in good health (CMV status not recorded). Some clones in this sample may be carry-over from other donors' samples. The rearrangement joins TRBV20-1 to TRBJ1-5; 9 bases align to TRBD1. The CDR3 is CSAYGQGLEQLQHF. The CDR3, as DNA: TGCAGTGCTTATGGACAGGGGCTAGAACAGCTCCAGCATTTT.